This entry lists 26 T cell receptor beta chains sequenced from one sample in a study of OX40 agonist ivuxolimab in advanced cancers. Sequenced by immunoSEQ multiplex PCR; TCRdb stores in-frame clones only, minus some. Of approximately 91,000 clones listed, over 75% are singletons. Sequences were derived from CD4+ or CD8+ T cells sorted from blood, sampled in a trial of the OX40 agonist ivuxolimab. The receptors stem from an adult with an advanced solid tumor such as melanoma, head and neck, liver or kidney cancer.

This clone appeared once. This chain links TRBV11-3 with TRBJ1-3; D might be TRBD1 (6 bases). CDR1 is SGHNT, CDR2 YENEEA, per germline. There are 17 residues in the CDR3. V dropped 4 bases and J dropped 0 bases, with 16 bases sitting between them. The CDR3 here is CASSSHRQDLSGNTIYF. CDR3 coding DNA: TGTGCCAGCAGCTCACATAGACAGGACCTCTCTGGAAACACCATATATTTT.

The gene calls are TRBV7-9 and TRBJ2-4, with D perhaps assigned TRBD1 or TRBD2 (5 bases each). The V end lost 8 bases, the J end lost 1 base, and 12 bases lay between the germline ends. Germline CDR1 is SEHNR and CDR2 is FQNEAQ (reference sequence). The CDR3 extends over 14 amino acids. The CDR3 sequence: CASGEGTAKNIQYF. For the CDR3, the DNA is TGTGCCAGCGGGGAAGGGACGGCCAAAAACATTCAGTACTTC.

This clone occurred a few times. The gene calls are TRBV5-1 and TRBJ2-7; D might be TRBD1 (6 bases). The CDR3 is 14 residues long. Germline values: CDR1 SGHRS, CDR2 YFSETQ. The V end was cut by 4 bases, the J end by 4 bases, with 15 bases between. The CDR3 bases are TGCGCCAGCAGCCCGGGACCCCAGGGGTACGAGCAGTACGTC. Protein: CASSPGPQGYEQYV.

This chain connects TRBV5-4 to TRBJ1-4; 7 bases agree with TRBD1. The V gene's germline CDR1 is SGHNT and CDR2 YYREEE (reference sequence). V lost 3 bases, J lost 8 bases, and 7 bases stayed unmatched. The CDR3 consists of 14 residues. The DNA for the CDR3 is TGTGCCAGCAGCTCCGGGACAGAACTCGAAAAACTGTTTTTT. It encodes CASSSGTELEKLFF.

This chain joins TRBV25-1 and TRBJ1-2; TRBD1 matches at 8 bases. After removal of 7 bases from V and 6 bases from J, the junction contained 7 bases not matched to a gene. The CDR3 extends over 13 amino acids. In germline, CDR1 is MGHDK, CDR2 SYGVNS. The CDR3 here is CASTFDRGHGYTF. CDR3 nucleotide sequence: TGTGCCAGCACATTCGACAGGGGTCATGGCTACACCTTC.

This rearrangement joins TRBV7-9 to TRBJ2-3, with 8 bases identical to TRBD1. After removal of 5 bases from V and 0 bases from J, the junction contained 4 bases not matched to a gene. Germline V CDR1 and CDR2: SEHNR, FQNEAQ (reference sequence). This CDR3 region has 15 residues. The CDR3 DNA is TGTGCCAGCAGCGAGACAGGGGTCAGCACAGATACGCAGTATTTT. This gives the protein CASSETGVSTDTQYF.

This sequence joins TRBV7-9 and TRBJ2-5; 8 bases agree with TRBD1. With 4 bases clipped from V and 5 bases from J, the junction kept 9 bases outside the gene matches. The CDR3 contains 15 residues. Germline V CDR1 and CDR2: SEHNR, FQNEAQ (reference sequence). CDR3 sequence (DNA): TGTGCCAGCAGCTCAACACAGGGGGGAACGGAGACCCAGTACTTC. Amino acid sequence: CASSSTQGGTETQYF.

This rearrangement joins TRBV5-1 to TRBJ2-2; no clear D. The CDR3 is made up of 13 amino acids. Germline CDR1 reads SGHRS; CDR2 reads YFSETQ. Trimming shortened V by 4 bases and J by 3 bases, and 7 bases separated the two germline ends. DNA for the CDR3: TGCGCCAGCAGCACGCAGGACACCGGGGAGCTGTTTTTT. Translation: CASSTQDTGELFF.

Of note for this clone: One end of the junction does not line up with germline, which may come from a read error. Here the CDR3 reads CASSDPLVRPSDQPQHF. CDR3 coding DNA: TGTGCCAGTAGTGACCCCCTTGTCAGGCCTAGCGATCAGCCCCAGCATTTT. This rearrangement joins TRBV19 to TRBJ1-5; D call uncertain. Per the germline V gene, CDR1 is LNHDA and CDR2 is SQIVND (reference sequence). This CDR3 comprises 17 residues.

The sample holds one count of this clone. The J gene is TRBJ2-7, the V gene TRBV18; unclear D gene. The CDR3 totals 11 residues. V was pared by 3 bases and J by 6 bases, with 6 bases between. CDR1 and CDR2 from the germline V gene are KGHSH and LQKENI. CDR3 DNA sequence: TGTGCCAGCTCACCTTCGAGCGAGCAGTACGTC. Translation: CASSPSSEQYV.

V and J are TRBV19 and TRBJ2-3; D gene unclear. Deletions cut 1 base from V and 0 bases from J, with 8 bases between. The CDR3 covers 15 residues. Germline assignment: CDR1 LNHDA and CDR2 SQIVND (reference sequence). The CDR3 DNA reads as TGTGCCAGTAGTATAGGTCACTCTAGCACAGATACGCAGTATTTT. Protein product: CASSIGHSSTDTQYF.

V and J are TRBV19 and TRBJ2-5; unclear D gene. Germline CDR1 reads LNHDA; CDR2 reads SQIVND (reference sequence). V lost 10 bases to trimming and J lost 1 base, with 16 bases between them. There are 14 residues in the CDR3. CDR3 sequence reads: CATSTQWVQETQYF. The DNA of the CDR3 is TGTGCCACCTCAACTCAGTGGGTCCAAGAGACCCAGTACTTC.

The rearrangement uses TRBV2 and TRBJ1-5, with D possibly being TRBD1 (5 bases). The germline CDR1 and CDR2 sequences are SNHLY and FYNNEI. Trimming left V 8 bases short and J 2 bases short, with 16 bases between. This CDR3 is built from 15 residues. The CDR3 coding sequence is TGTGCCAGCTCGCGGGGGGTCTTACGCAATCAGCCCCAGCATTTT. This sequence encodes CASSRGVLRNQPQHF.

The CDR3: CASSLAGLGNEQFF. The CDR3 nucleotides are TGTGCCAGCAGCTTAGCGGGGCTGGGGAATGAGCAGTTCTTC. The V call is TRBV7-6, the J call TRBJ2-1; D possibly corresponds to TRBD1 (5 bases). This CDR3 has 14 residues. Germline-derived CDR1 and CDR2 are SGHVS and FNYEAQ. Deletions cut 0 bases from V and 7 bases from J, with 10 bases between.

This clone was seen only a few times. The genes are TRBV9 and TRBJ2-3, with D perhaps TRBD1 or TRBD2 (5 bases each). From germline, CDR1 is SGDLS and CDR2 YYNGEE. This CDR3 spans 15 amino acids. Deletions cut 0 bases from V and 0 bases from J, with 8 bases between. CDR3 nucleotides: TGTGCCAGCAGCGTAGGGGGACGGAGCACAGATACGCAGTATTTT. Protein sequence: CASSVGGRSTDTQYF.

The chain combines TRBV13 with TRBJ2-7; D is possibly TRBD1 (6 bases). The germline V and J ends were trimmed by 2 bases and 0 bases, with 11 bases remaining between them. This CDR3 has 15 residues. Germline V gives CDR1 PRHDT, CDR2 FYEKMQ (reference sequence). CDR3 bases: TGTGCCAGCAGCTTATCCGGGACATTCTCCTACGAGCAGTACTTC. Residues: CASSLSGTFSYEQYF. The complete variable domain, with remaining parts taken from reference TRBV13 and TRBJ2-7, reads AAGVIQSPRHLIKEKRETATLKCYPIPRHDTVYWYQQGPGQDPQFLISFYEKMQSDKGSIPDRFSAQQFSDYHSELNMSSLELGDSALYFCASSLSGTFSYEQYFGPGTRLTVT.

This clone was found a few times. This rearrangement joins TRBV5-1 to TRBJ1-1; 7 nucleotides line up with TRBD1. J was trimmed by 1 base and V by 0 bases; bases with no gene match: 6. The CDR3 extends over 16 amino acids. Germline V gene lookup returns CDR1 SGHRS and CDR2 YFSETQ. The CDR3 DNA sequence: TGCGCCAGCAGCTTGGACCCGGGACAGCGGAACACTGAAGCTTTCTTT. It is translated as CASSLDPGQRNTEAFF.

This clone turned up a few times. The J gene is TRBJ1-2, the V gene TRBV4-2; unclear D gene. There are 11 residues in the CDR3. The germline gives CDR1 LGHNA, CDR2 YNFKEQ. V gave up 0 bases and J gave up 8 bases, with 4 bases separating them. The CDR3, as DNA: TGTGCCAGCAGCCAAGATTACGGCTACACCTTC. Translation: CASSQDYGYTF.

J is TRBJ2-1 and V is TRBV25-1; 13 bases align to TRBD2. After removal of 4 bases from V and 11 bases from J, the junction contained 11 bases not matched to a gene. The germline V gene has CDR1 MGHDK and CDR2 SYGVNS. This CDR3 contains 16 residues. CDR3 sequence: CASSAGLAGVVSKQFF. CDR3 in DNA: TGTGCCAGCAGTGCAGGACTAGCGGGAGTTGTTAGTAAGCAGTTCTTC.

The V gene is TRBV2, the J gene TRBJ2-3; 7 bases align to TRBD1. Trimming removed 2 bases from V and 1 base from J; junction bases left unmatched: 6. Germline V gives CDR1 SNHLY, CDR2 FYNNEI. The CDR3 sequence is 16 residues long. For the CDR3, the DNA is TGTGCCAGCAGTGAAAGCGGAGACAGGGGCACAGATACGCAGTATTTT. Protein sequence: CASSESGDRGTDTQYF.

The sample holds one count of this clone. The chain joins TRBV10-2 to TRBJ2-2; 8 nucleotides line up with TRBD2. V was clipped by 7 bases and J by 6 bases; unmatched bases: 10. Germline V gene lookup returns CDR1 WSHSY and CDR2 SAAADI. The CDR3 has 15 amino acids. Here the CDR3 reads CASTRGGVESGELFF. The CDR3 bases are TGCGCCAGCACCCGGGGGGGAGTGGAGTCCGGGGAGCTGTTTTTT.

The chain uses TRBV7-2 and TRBJ1-1, with D possibly matching TRBD1 (5 bases). The CDR3 runs 14 residues. With 1 base removed from V and 0 bases from J, the gap between germline ends came to 6 bases. In germline, CDR1 is SGHTA, CDR2 FQGNSA. The CDR3 DNA reads TGTGCCAGCAGCTTAGAGGGGATGAACACTGAAGCTTTCTTT. Translation: CASSLEGMNTEAFF. The variable domain in full, completed from reference TRBV7-2 and TRBJ1-1, reads GAGVSQSPSNKVTEKGKDVELRCDPISGHTALYWYRQSLGQGLEFLIYFQGNSAPDKSGLPSDRFSAERTGGSVSTLTIQRTQQEDSAVYLCASSLEGMNTEAFFGQGTRLTVV.

For the CDR3, the DNA is TGTGCCAGCAGCCAAGGACTAGCGGGACCCAGGGGGGAGACCCAGTACTTC. Translated, it gives CASSQGLAGPRGETQYF. The gene calls are TRBV11-2 and TRBJ2-5, with 12 bases matching TRBD2. The CDR3 length is 17 residues. The ends lost 5 bases at V and 5 bases at J; junction bases unmatched: 12. In germline, CDR1 is SGHAT, CDR2 FQNNGV.

This chain joins TRBV19 and TRBJ2-2; D is ambiguous. Per germline, CDR1 LNHDA and CDR2 SQIVND (reference sequence). The length of the CDR3 is 13 residues. The V and J ends lost 5 bases and 0 bases respectively, with 4 bases between them. The CDR3 bases are TGTGCCAGTAGTCCCTCGAACACCGGGGAGCTGTTTTTT. It specifies CASSPSNTGELFF.

This clone showed up just a few times. V gene TRBV5-1 combines with J gene TRBJ2-5; D possibly corresponds to TRBD1 (5 bases). Trimming shortened V by 4 bases and J by 5 bases, and 21 bases separated the two germline ends. In germline, CDR1 is SGHRS, CDR2 YFSETQ. The length of the CDR3 is 16 residues. In nucleotides, the CDR3 is TGCGCCAGCAGCCCGGGTAGTAACAGGTTGGGGGAGACCCAGTACTTC. This sequence encodes CASSPGSNRLGETQYF.

The J gene is TRBJ1-1, the V gene TRBV19, with a tentative D call TRBD1 (5 bases). The CDR3 runs 13 residues. Trimming removed 9 bases from V and 8 bases from J, with 19 bases in between. Germline V gene lookup returns CDR1 LNHDA and CDR2 SQIVND (reference sequence). This CDR3 reads CASRTPGQTEAFF. Written as DNA, the CDR3 is TGTGCCAGCAGGACCCCGGGGCAGACAGAAGCTTTCTTT.